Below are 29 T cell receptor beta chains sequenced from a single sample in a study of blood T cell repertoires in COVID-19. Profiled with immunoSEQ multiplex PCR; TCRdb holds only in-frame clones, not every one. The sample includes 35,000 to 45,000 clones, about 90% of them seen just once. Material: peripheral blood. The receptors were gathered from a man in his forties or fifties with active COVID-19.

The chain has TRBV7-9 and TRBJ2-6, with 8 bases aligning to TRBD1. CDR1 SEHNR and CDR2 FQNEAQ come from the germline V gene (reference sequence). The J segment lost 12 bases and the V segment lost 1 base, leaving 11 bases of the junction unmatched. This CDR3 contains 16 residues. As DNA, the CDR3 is TGTGCCAGCAGCTTAGGAGGGGACAGGTCGCAGGCCGTCCTGACTTTC. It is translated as CASSLGGDRSQAVLTF.

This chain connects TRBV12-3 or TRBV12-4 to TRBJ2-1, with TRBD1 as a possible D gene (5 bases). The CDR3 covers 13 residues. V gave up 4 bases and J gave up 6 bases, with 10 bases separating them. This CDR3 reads CASSSFQGNEQFF. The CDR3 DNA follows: TGTGCCAGCAGTTCATTCCAGGGCAATGAGCAGTTCTTC.

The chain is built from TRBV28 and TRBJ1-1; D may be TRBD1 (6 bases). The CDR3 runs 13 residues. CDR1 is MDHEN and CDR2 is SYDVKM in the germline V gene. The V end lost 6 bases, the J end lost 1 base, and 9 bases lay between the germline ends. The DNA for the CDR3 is TGTGCCAGCAGATGGGGGCGGAACACTGAAGCTTTCTTT. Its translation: CASRWGRNTEAFF.

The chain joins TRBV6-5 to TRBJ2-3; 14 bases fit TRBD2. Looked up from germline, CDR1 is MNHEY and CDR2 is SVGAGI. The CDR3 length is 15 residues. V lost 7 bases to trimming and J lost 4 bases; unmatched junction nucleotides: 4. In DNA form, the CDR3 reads TGTGCCAGCACCTTGACTAGCGGGAGGGCAGATACGCAGTATTTT. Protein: CASTLTSGRADTQYF.

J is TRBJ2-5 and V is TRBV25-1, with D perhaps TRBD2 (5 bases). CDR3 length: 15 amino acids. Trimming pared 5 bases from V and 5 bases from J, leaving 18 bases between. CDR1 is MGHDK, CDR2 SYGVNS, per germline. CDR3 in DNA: TGTGCCAGCAGTAAGGGAGACCCCCTCCGGGAGACCCAGTACTTC. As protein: CASSKGDPLRETQYF.

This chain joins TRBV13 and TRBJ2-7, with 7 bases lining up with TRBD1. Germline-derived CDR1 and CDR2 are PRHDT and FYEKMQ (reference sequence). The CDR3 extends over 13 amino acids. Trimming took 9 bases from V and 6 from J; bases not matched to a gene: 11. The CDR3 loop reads CASRQGWDGEQYF. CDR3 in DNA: TGTGCCAGTCGACAGGGTTGGGATGGCGAGCAGTACTTC.

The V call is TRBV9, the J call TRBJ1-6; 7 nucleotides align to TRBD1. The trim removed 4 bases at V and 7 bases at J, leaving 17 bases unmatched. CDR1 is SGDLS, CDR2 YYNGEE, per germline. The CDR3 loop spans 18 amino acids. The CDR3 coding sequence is TGTGCCAGCAGCCAAAACAATAGCTGGGGACAGAAAAATTCACCCCTCCACTTT. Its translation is CASSQNNSWGQKNSPLHF.

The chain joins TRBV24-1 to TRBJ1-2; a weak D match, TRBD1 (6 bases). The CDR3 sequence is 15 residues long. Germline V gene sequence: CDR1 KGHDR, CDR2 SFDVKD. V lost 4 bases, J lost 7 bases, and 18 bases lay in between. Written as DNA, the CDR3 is TGTGCCACCAGTGACCCCCGGGAGGGGGGAAGTGGCTACACCTTC. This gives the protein CATSDPREGGSGYTF.

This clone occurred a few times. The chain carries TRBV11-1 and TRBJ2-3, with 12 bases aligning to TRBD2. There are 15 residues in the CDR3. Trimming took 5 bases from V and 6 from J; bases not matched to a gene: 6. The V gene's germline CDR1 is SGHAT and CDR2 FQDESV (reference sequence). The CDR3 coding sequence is TGTGCCAGCAGCCCTAGCGGGAGGGCCGGGGATACGCAGTATTTT. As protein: CASSPSGRAGDTQYF.

In DNA, the CDR3 is TGTGCCAGCAGCGGGACAGGGTCGACGGAAACCTACGAGCAGTACTTC. Protein product: CASSGTGSTETYEQYF. The J gene is TRBJ2-7, the V gene TRBV5-4, with 9 bases identical to TRBD1. V gave up 4 bases and J gave up 2 bases; unmatched junction bases: 10. Germline-derived CDR1 and CDR2 are SGHNT and YYREEE (reference sequence). The CDR3 extends over 16 amino acids.

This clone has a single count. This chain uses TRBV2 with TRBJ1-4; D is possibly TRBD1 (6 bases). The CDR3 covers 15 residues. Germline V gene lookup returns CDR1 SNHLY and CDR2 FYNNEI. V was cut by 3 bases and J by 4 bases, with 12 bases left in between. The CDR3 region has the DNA TGTGCCAGCAGTGACCGGTGGGACAATAATGAAAAACTGTTTTTT. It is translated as CASSDRWDNNEKLFF.

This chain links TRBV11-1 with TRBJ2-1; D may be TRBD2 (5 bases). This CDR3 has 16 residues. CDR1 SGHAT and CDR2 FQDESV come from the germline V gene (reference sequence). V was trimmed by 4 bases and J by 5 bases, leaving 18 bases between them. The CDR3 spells CASSSIGMRGNNEQFF. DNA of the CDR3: TGTGCCAGCAGCTCGATAGGTATGCGAGGGAACAATGAGCAGTTCTTC.

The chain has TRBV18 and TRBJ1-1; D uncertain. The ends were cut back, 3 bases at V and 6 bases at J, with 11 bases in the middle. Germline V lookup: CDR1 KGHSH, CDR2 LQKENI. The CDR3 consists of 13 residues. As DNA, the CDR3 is TGTGCCAGCTCACCCCCTGAACGGGCTGAAGCTTTCTTT. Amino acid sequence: CASSPPERAEAFF. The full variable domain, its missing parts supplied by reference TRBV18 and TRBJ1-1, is NAGVMQNPRHLVRRRGQEARLRCSPMKGHSHVYWYRQLPEEGLKFMVYLQKENIIDESGMPKERFSAEFPKEGPSILRIQQVVRGDSAAYFCASSPPERAEAFFGQGTRLTVV.

The CDR3 sequence is CASTLTVNTEAFF. The CDR3, as DNA: TGTGCCAGCACCCTGACAGTGAACACTGAAGCTTTCTTT. This chain uses TRBV11-1 with TRBJ1-1; tentatively, D is TRBD1 (5 bases). V shed 7 bases and J shed 0 bases, with 9 bases lying between them. The CDR3 runs to 13 residues. The germline V gene encodes CDR1 SGHAT and CDR2 FQDESV (reference sequence).

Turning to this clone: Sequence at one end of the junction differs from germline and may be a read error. This CDR3 is CASSQDQHHYRF. In DNA form, the CDR3 reads TGCGCCAGCAGCCAAGATCAACACCACTATCGCTTC. The rearrangement joins TRBV4-1 to TRBJ1-2; D remains ambiguous. CDR3 size: 12 residues. Germline V gene data show CDR1 as MGHRA and CDR2 as YSYEKL.

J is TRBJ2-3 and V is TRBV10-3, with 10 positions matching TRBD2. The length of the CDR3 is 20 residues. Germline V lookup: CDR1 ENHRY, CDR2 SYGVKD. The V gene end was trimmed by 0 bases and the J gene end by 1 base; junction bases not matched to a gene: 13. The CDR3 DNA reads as TGTGCCATCAGTGAGTCGAAGGCTAGCGGGAGAGATCCGGGCACAGATACGCAGTATTTT. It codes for CAISESKASGRDPGTDTQYF.

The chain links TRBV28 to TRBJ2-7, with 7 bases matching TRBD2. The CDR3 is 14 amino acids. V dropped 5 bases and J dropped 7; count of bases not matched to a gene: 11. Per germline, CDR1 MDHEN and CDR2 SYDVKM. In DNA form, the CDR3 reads TGTGCCAGCAGTACCCCGGGACTACAGGCAGAGCAGTACTTC. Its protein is CASSTPGLQAEQYF.

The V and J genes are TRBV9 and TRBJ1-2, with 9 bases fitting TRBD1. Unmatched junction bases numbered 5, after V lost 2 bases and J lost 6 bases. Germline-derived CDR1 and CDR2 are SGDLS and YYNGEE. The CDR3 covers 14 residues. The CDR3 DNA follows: TGTGCCAGCAGCGTCCGGACAGGGGACCATGGCTACACCTTC. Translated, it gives CASSVRTGDHGYTF.

The CDR3 DNA reads TGTGCCAGCAGCTTAGGAGGACTAGCGGGAGAGAAAAACATTCAGTACTTC. Translation gives CASSLGGLAGEKNIQYF. The chain recombines TRBV11-2 with TRBJ2-4, with 13 bases aligning to TRBD2. Trimming at V came to 1 base and at J to 4 bases, leaving 4 bases not matched to a gene. This CDR3 region has 17 residues. The germline V gene encodes CDR1 SGHAT and CDR2 FQNNGV.

CDR3 loop: CASSRGQGMLETQYF. For the CDR3, the DNA is TGTGCCAGCAGTCGAGGACAGGGTATGTTGGAGACCCAGTACTTC. The chain joins TRBV7-9 to TRBJ2-5; 8 nucleotides match TRBD1. Germline-derived CDR1 and CDR2 are SEHNR and FQNEAQ (reference sequence). Trimming cost V 6 bases and J 5 bases; bases outside gene matches: 11. This CDR3 is built from 15 residues.

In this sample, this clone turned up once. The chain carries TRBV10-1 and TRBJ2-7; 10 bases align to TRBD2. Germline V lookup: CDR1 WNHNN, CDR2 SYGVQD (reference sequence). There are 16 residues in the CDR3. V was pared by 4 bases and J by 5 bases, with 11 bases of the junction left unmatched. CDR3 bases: TGCGCCAGCAGTGCCGTGCTAGCGGGAGTCAAGGACGAGCAGTACTTC. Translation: CASSAVLAGVKDEQYF.

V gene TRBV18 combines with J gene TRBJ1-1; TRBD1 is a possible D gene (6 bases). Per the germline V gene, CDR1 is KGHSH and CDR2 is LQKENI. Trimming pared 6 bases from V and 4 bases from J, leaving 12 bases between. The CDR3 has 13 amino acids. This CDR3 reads CASSYGTPTEAFF. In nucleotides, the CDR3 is TGTGCCAGCTCGTACGGGACACCCACTGAAGCTTTCTTT.

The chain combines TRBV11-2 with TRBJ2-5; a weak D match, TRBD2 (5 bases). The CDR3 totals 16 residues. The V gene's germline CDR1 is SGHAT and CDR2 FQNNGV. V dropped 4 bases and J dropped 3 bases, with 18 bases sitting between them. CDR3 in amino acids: CASSSGRLRAEETQYF. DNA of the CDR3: TGTGCCAGCAGCTCCGGGCGATTGAGGGCGGAAGAGACCCAGTACTTC.

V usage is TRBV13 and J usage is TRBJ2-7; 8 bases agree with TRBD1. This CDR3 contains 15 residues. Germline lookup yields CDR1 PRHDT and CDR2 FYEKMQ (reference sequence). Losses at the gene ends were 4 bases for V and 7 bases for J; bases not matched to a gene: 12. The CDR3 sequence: CASSSRDRRFGEQYF. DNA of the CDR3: TGTGCCAGCAGCTCCCGGGACAGGAGGTTCGGGGAGCAGTACTTC.

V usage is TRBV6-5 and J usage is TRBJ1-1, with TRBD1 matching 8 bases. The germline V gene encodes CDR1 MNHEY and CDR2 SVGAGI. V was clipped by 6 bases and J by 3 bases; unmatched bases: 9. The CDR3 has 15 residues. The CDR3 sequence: CASRPQGVVHTEAFF. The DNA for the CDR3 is TGTGCCAGCAGGCCACAGGGGGTGGTGCACACTGAAGCTTTCTTT.

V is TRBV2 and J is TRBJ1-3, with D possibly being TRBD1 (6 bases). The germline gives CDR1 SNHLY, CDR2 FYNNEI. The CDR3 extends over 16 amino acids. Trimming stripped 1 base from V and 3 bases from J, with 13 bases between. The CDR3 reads CASSEVGGAGGNTIYF. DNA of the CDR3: TGTGCCAGCAGTGAAGTTGGGGGGGCAGGTGGAAACACCATATATTTT.

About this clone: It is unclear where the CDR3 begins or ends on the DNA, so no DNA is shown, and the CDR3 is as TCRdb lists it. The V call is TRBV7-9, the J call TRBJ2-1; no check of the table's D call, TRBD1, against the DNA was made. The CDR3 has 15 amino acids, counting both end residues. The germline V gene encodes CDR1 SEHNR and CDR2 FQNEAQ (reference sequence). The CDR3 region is CASSSSGQGYNEQFF.

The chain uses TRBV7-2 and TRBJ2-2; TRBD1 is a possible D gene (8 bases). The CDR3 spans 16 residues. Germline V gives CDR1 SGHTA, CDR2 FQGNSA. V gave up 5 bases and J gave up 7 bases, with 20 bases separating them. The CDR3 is CASSPYRGGNGGELFF. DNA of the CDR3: TGTGCCAGCAGCCCGTACAGGGGGGGGAATGGCGGGGAGCTGTTTTTT.

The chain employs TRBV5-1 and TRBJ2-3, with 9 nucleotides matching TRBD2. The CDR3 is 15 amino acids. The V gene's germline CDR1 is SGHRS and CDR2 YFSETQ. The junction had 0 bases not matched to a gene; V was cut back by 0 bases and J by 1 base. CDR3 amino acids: CASSLGLAGTDTQYF. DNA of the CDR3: TGCGCCAGCAGCTTGGGACTAGCGGGCACAGATACGCAGTATTTT.